This T cell receptor beta chain was captured by sequencing in a study of shared clonotypes between healthy human individuals. About the research overall: The donor group consisted of two women and three men, aged 18 to 49.

This clone was recorded a few times. What it binds is unknown. Study conclusions and caveats: The study drew on few donors, limiting represented genetic and exposure-history diversity. Around 5% of naive CD4 clonotypes were common to several donors.

Assay used: immunoSEQ multiplex PCR; TCRdb lists only in-frame clones, some missing. Found here are about 2,200,000 clones, just over 90% of them singletons; the top ten hold more than 1.5%. Naive CD8 populations comprised CD45RO-negative cells positively selected for CCR7, excluding terminally differentiated effector memory CD45RA+ cells. The study drew its donors from healthy HIV-negative adults without recent acute infections or vaccinations. The CDR3 extends over 15 amino acids. The V and J ends lost 3 bases and 0 bases respectively, with 12 bases between them. Germline-derived CDR1 and CDR2 are SGHVS and FQNEAQ.

Material: naive CD8+ T cells from PBMCs. This receptor was identified in a man younger than 35 in good health. Some clones in this sample may be carry-over from other donors' samples. This chain connects TRBV7-8 to TRBJ2-7; D may be TRBD1 (5 bases). This CDR3 is CASSFRVLSSYEQYF. As DNA, the CDR3 is TGTGCCAGCAGCTTCAGGGTTTTGAGCTCCTACGAGCAGTACTTC.